A single sample is the source of the 7 T cell receptor beta chains below, sequenced in a study of TIL therapy for anti-PD-1-resistant metastatic lung cancer. Stated time point: pre-treatment sample, taken before nivolumab and TIL therapy. Sequencing used immunoSEQ v3. Profiled with immunoSEQ multiplex PCR; TCRdb holds only in-frame clones, not every one. The sample has under 60,000 clones, roughly 85% seen once. This sample comprised blood, obtained at baseline. These receptors were taken from a person aged 25 to 79 with non-small cell lung cancer.

The chain couples TRBV11-2 to TRBJ1-3; 9 bases are a match to TRBD1. This CDR3 has 18 residues. Trimming removed 5 bases from V and 2 bases from J; junction bases left unmatched: 13. Germline V gives CDR1 SGHAT, CDR2 FQNNGV. CDR3 region: CASSPGTDRGSTGNTIYF. Written as DNA, the CDR3 is TGTGCCAGCAGCCCGGGTACCGACAGGGGGTCTACTGGAAACACCATATATTTT.

The chain joins TRBV29-1 to TRBJ2-1; D gene ambiguous. V lost 3 bases to trimming and J lost 6 bases, with 15 bases between them. The V gene's germline CDR1 is SQVTM and CDR2 ANQGSEA. The length of the CDR3 is 14 residues. In nucleotides, the CDR3 is TGCAGCGTTGACTACTACCCAAGGGTCAATGAGCAGTTCTTC. It translates to CSVDYYPRVNEQFF.

This chain connects TRBV6-2 or TRBV6-3 to TRBJ2-7; TRBD1 aligns across 8 bases. The CDR3 has 14 residues. With V trimmed by 0 bases and J by 9 bases, 7 bases remained unmatched. The germline V gene encodes CDR1 MNHEY and CDR2 SVGEGT. The DNA of the CDR3 is TGTGCCAGCAGTTACTCGGGACAGGTCCGACCGCAGTACTTC. This codes for CASSYSGQVRPQYF.

This rearrangement joins TRBV18 to TRBJ2-7; possibly TRBD2 for D (5 bases). From germline, CDR1 is KGHSH and CDR2 LQKENI. This CDR3 is built from 13 residues. V gave up 2 bases and J gave up 3 bases, with 8 bases separating them. The CDR3 region has the DNA TGTGCCAGCTCACCATACGGACTCTACGAGCAGTACTTC. Its translation is CASSPYGLYEQYF.

This clone was seen just once. The CDR3 nucleotides are TGTGCCAGCAGTTCCCTCACTAGCGGCTCCTACGAGCAGTACTTC. Amino acid sequence: CASSSLTSGSYEQYF. V is TRBV28 and J is TRBJ2-7; 8 bases agree with TRBD2. The CDR3 is made up of 15 amino acids. Germline CDR1 MDHEN, CDR2 SYDVKM. Losses at the gene ends were 4 bases for V and 0 bases for J; bases not matched to a gene: 5.

The V gene is TRBV5-1, the J gene TRBJ2-7, with 10 nucleotides matching TRBD2. The ends lost 5 bases at V and 2 bases at J; junction bases unmatched: 19. The CDR3 consists of 19 residues. Per germline, CDR1 SGHRS and CDR2 YFSETQ. CDR3 amino acids: CASSSSPSGSSGLAYEQYF. The CDR3 nucleotides read TGCGCCAGCAGTTCCTCCCCTAGCGGGAGCTCAGGTTTGGCCTACGAGCAGTACTTC. The entire variable domain, with the rest obtained from reference TRBV5-1 and TRBJ2-7, is as follows: KAGVTQTPRYLIKTRGQQVTLSCSPISGHRSVSWYQQTPGQGLQFLFEYFSETQRNKGNFPGRFSGRQFSNSRSEMNVSTLELGDSALYLCASSSSPSGSSGLAYEQYFGPGTRLTVT.

The chain is built from TRBV5-5 and TRBJ2-3; TRBD1 is a possible D gene (6 bases). V lost 6 bases, J lost 5 bases, and 25 bases lay in between. CDR1 SGHKS and CDR2 YYEKEE come from the germline V gene (reference sequence). This CDR3 region has 17 residues. CDR3 DNA: TGTGCCAGCACCCCACCACAGGGATGGGGTGGGGGAGATACGCAGTATTTT. Protein sequence: CASTPPQGWGGGDTQYF.